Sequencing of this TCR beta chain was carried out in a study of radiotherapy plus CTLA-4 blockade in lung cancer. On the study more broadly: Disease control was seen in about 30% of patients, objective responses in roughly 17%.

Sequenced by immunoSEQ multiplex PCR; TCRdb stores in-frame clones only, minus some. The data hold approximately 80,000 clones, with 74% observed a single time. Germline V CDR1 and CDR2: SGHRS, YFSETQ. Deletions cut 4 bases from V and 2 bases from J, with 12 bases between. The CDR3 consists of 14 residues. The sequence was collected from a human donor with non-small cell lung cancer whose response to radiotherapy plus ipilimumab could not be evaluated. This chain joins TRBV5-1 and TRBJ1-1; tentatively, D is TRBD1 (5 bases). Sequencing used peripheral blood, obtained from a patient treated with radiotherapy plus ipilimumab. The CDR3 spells CASSISGGNTEAFF. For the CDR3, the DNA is TGCGCCAGCAGCATCTCGGGGGGAAACACTGAAGCTTTCTTT.